The 10 T cell receptor beta chains below come from one sample, sequenced in a study of post-analysis software for immune sequencing data. The TCR beta cDNA libraries carried unique molecular identifiers. One entry per CDR3 protein results from TCRdb running MiXCR on the PCR reads. Among fewer than 900,000 distinct CDR3 sequences listed, more than 45% were seen once. The antigens of these receptors remain unknown. Broader study findings: Relative to controls, patients had several TRBV segments at higher frequency, with TRBV5-6, TRBV5-1 and TRBV20-1 among these.

Material for sequencing was blood. The source is a girl under 18 with multiple sclerosis.

The rearrangement joins TRBV6-5 to TRBJ1-6, with TRBD1 matching 8 bases. With 5 bases clipped from V and 8 bases from J, the junction kept 8 bases outside the gene matches. This CDR3 has 15 residues. Germline-derived CDR1 and CDR2 are MNHEY and SVGAGI. For the CDR3, the DNA is TGTGCCAGCAGTCGGACAGGGTACGGAGATTCACCCCTCCACTTT. Protein: CASSRTGYGDSPLHF.

This sequence joins TRBV6-5 and TRBJ2-7; 8 bases agree with TRBD2. The trim removed 10 bases at V and 4 bases at J, leaving 15 bases unmatched. This CDR3 region has 15 residues. CDR1 is MNHEY, CDR2 SVGAGI, per germline. The DNA for the CDR3 is TGTGCCACCACCGACGAACTGAGCGGGAGTTACGAGCAGTACTTC. Translated: CATTDELSGSYEQYF.

The rearrangement uses TRBV4-2 and TRBJ2-7; D is perhaps TRBD1 (6 bases). V was shortened by 1 base and J by 3 bases, with 10 bases between the two germline ends. The CDR3 contains 14 residues. Per germline, CDR1 LGHNA and CDR2 YNFKEQ. Here the CDR3 DNA reads TGTGCCAGCAGCCAAGTTGCGGACAGCTACGAGCAGTACTTC. The encoded protein is CASSQVADSYEQYF.

The genes are TRBV24-1 and TRBJ2-1, with 9 bases lining up with TRBD2. J was trimmed by 6 bases and V by 10 bases; bases with no gene match: 15. CDR1 is KGHDR and CDR2 is SFDVKD in the germline V gene. The length of the CDR3 is 16 residues. The CDR3 loop is CATEGREGPAFNEQFF. The CDR3 coding sequence is TGTGCCACTGAGGGGCGGGAGGGCCCAGCATTCAATGAGCAGTTCTTC.

V is TRBV9 and J is TRBJ2-7; maybe TRBD1 (6 bases). The DNA end is more similar to TRBJ2-5, so the J call may be wrong. The CDR3 loop spans 13 amino acids. Germline CDR1 reads SGDLS; CDR2 reads YYNGEE. CDR3 in amino acids: CASSTGISETQYF. In DNA form, the CDR3 reads TGTGCCAGCTCCACAGGGATATCGGAGACCCAGTACTTC.

This clonotype was recorded a few times. This chain links TRBV6-2 or TRBV6-3 with TRBJ2-7; D gene unclear. The closer fit of TRBJ2-5 to the DNA end suggests the J call may be wrong. The CDR3 totals 13 residues. Germline values: CDR1 MNHEY, CDR2 SVGEGT. The CDR3 region is CASSYSAVETQYF. The CDR3 nucleotides read TGTGCCAGCAGTTACTCGGCGGTCGAGACCCAGTACTTC.

This clonotype was detected only a few times. Here the CDR3 reads CASSPGTSGQSSYNEQFF. The CDR3 bases are TGTGCCAGCAGCCCCGGGACTAGCGGACAGAGCTCCTACAATGAGCAGTTCTTC. V is TRBV12-3 or TRBV12-4 and J is TRBJ2-1, with TRBD2 identical over 11 bases. This CDR3 has 18 residues. The V gene end was trimmed by 6 bases and the J gene end by 0 bases; junction bases not matched to a gene: 10.

This clonotype has more than one count but fewer than ten. The chain joins TRBV9 to TRBJ2-1; 10 nucleotides agree with TRBD2. V shed 3 bases, J shed 4 bases, and the junction held 7 bases outside the gene matches. The CDR3 is 16 amino acids. Germline CDR1 is SGDLS and CDR2 is YYNGEE. CDR3 in amino acids: CASSAQASGGYNEQFF. The CDR3 DNA follows: TGTGCCAGCAGCGCCCAGGCTAGCGGGGGATACAATGAGCAGTTCTTC.

This chain connects TRBV9 to TRBJ2-7; no definite D call. V lost 6 bases and J lost 2, with 15 bases in between. From germline, CDR1 is SGDLS and CDR2 YYNGEE. CDR3 size: 14 residues. In DNA form, the CDR3 reads TGTGCCAGCACTCCGAGCGACGGACCCTACGAGCAGTACTTC. Residues: CASTPSDGPYEQYF.

The chain employs TRBV27 and TRBJ2-1; D remains unclear. Trimming took 6 bases from V and 8 from J, leaving 14 bases between them. CDR1 is MNHEY, CDR2 SMNVEV, per germline (reference sequence). CDR3 length: 13 amino acids. CDR3 sequence reads: CASSLSPAYEQFF. DNA of the CDR3: TGTGCCAGCAGCCTGAGCCCCGCGTATGAGCAGTTCTTC.